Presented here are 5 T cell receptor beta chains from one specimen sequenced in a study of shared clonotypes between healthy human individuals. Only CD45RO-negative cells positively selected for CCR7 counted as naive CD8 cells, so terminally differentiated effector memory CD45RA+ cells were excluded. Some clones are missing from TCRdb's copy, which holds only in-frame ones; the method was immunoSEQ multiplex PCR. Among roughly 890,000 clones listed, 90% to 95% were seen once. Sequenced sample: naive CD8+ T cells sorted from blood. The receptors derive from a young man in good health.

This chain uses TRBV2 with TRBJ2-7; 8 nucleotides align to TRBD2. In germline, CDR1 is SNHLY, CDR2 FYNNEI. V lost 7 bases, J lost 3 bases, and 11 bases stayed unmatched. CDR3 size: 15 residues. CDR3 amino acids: CASIGGETGHYEQYF. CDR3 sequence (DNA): TGTGCCAGCATCGGGGGGGAGACAGGTCACTACGAGCAGTACTTC.

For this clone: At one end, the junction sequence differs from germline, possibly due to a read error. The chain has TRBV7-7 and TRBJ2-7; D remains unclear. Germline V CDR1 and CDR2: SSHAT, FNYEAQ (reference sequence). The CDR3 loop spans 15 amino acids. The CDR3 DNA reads TGTGCTAGCAGTCTGCACCCAGGACCCTCCTACGAGCAGTACTTC. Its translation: CASSLHPGPSYEQYF. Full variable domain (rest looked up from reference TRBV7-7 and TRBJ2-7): GAGVSQSPRYKVTKRGQDVTLRCDPISSHATLYWYQQALGQGPEFLTYFNYEAQPDKSGLPSDRFSAERPEGSISTLTIQRTEQRDSAMYRCASSLHPGPSYEQYFGPGTRLTVT.

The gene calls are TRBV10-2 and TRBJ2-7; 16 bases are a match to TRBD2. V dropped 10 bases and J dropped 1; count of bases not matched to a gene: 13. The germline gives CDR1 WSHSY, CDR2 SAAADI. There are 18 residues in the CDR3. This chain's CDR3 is CATDPAGTSGRASYEQYF. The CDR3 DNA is TGCGCCACAGACCCGGCCGGGACTAGCGGGAGGGCGTCCTACGAGCAGTACTTC.

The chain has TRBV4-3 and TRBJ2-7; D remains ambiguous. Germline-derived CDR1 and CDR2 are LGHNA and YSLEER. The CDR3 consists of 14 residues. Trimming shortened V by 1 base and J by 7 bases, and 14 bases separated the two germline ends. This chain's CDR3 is CASSQGPFLGEQYF. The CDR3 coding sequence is TGCGCCAGCAGCCAAGGTCCATTTTTGGGAGAGCAGTACTTC.

The CDR3 sequence: CASSFLPSTYGYTF. CDR3 sequence (DNA): TGTGCCAGCAGCTTTTTACCCAGTACCTATGGCTACACCTTC. The J gene is TRBJ1-2, the V gene TRBV7-9; D is unclear. V shed 3 bases and J shed 4 bases, with 12 bases lying between them. The CDR3 has 14 residues. Per the germline V gene, CDR1 is SEHNR and CDR2 is FQNEAQ (reference sequence).